This entry lists 4 T cell receptor beta chains sequenced from one sample in a study of siplizumab effects on memory and regulatory T cells. Libraries were prepared by immunoSEQ multiplex PCR; TCRdb keeps only in-frame clonotypes and omits some of them. The sample includes approximately 100,000 clones, 91% of them seen just once. What was sequenced was CD4+ T cells sorted from blood. These receptors were collected from a human donor in good health. Some clones in this sample may be carry-over from other donors' samples.

This chain joins TRBV6-1 and TRBJ1-2; D is unclear. The germline V gene encodes CDR1 MNHNS and CDR2 SASEGT. Trimming shortened V by 2 bases and J by 8 bases, and 6 bases separated the two germline ends. The CDR3 totals 11 residues. For the CDR3, the DNA is TGTGCCAGCAGTGAAATTGGAGGCTACACCTTC. It codes for CASSEIGGYTF.

The chain carries TRBV10-1 and TRBJ2-7; either TRBD1 or TRBD2 may fit D (5 bases each). CDR1 and CDR2 from the germline V gene are WNHNN and SYGVQD (reference sequence). CDR3 length: 15 amino acids. V lost 6 bases to trimming and J lost 6 bases, with 21 bases between them. CDR3 residues: CASSPRGLASTEQYF. DNA of the CDR3: TGCGCCAGCAGCCCCCGGGGCCTAGCCTCTACCGAGCAGTACTTC.

The rearrangement uses TRBV5-1 and TRBJ2-5; 10 bases fit TRBD2. Germline values: CDR1 SGHRS, CDR2 YFSETQ. The trim removed 4 bases at V and 3 bases at J, leaving 3 bases unmatched. This CDR3 is built from 14 residues. The CDR3 is CASSISGGKETQYF. CDR3 DNA: TGCGCCAGCAGCATTAGCGGGGGGAAAGAGACCCAGTACTTC.

V is TRBV6-5 and J is TRBJ2-7; 8 bases are shared with TRBD1. The germline CDR1 and CDR2 sequences are MNHEY and SVGAGI. The V gene end was trimmed by 7 bases and the J gene end by 2 bases; junction bases not matched to a gene: 7. The CDR3 is made up of 14 amino acids. As DNA, the CDR3 is TGTGCCAGCACCACGCTGGACAGGGCCTACGAGCAGTACTTC. Amino acid sequence: CASTTLDRAYEQYF.